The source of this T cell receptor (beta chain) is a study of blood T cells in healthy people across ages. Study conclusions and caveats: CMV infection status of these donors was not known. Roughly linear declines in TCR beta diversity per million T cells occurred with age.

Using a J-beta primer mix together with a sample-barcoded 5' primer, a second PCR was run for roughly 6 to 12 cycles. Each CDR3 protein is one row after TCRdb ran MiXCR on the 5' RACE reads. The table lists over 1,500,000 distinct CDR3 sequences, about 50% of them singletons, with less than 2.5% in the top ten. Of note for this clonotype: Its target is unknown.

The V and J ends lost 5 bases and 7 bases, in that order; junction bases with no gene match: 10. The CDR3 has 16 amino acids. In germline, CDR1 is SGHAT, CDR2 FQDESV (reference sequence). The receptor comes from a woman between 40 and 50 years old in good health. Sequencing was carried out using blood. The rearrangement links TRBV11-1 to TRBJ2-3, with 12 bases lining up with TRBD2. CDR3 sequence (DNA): TGTGCCAGCAGCGCGCGGACTAGCGGGGCATGGAATACGCAGTATTTT. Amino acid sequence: CASSARTSGAWNTQYF.